This entry concerns a single TCR beta chain. TCRdb's copy holds only in-frame clones and misses some; the assay was immunoSEQ multiplex PCR. The data hold 66,000 or so clones, with approximately 92% observed a single time. This sample is drawn from a study of T cells after posttransplantation cyclophosphamide. The CDR3 is made up of 15 amino acids. CDR1 SGHTA and CDR2 FQGNSA come from the germline V gene. J gave up 10 bases and V 1 base, and 2 bases lay outside the gene matches. The TCR was taken from a woman in her twenties or thirties in good health and a related stem cell transplant donor. V gene TRBV7-2 combines with J gene TRBJ2-1; TRBD2 aligns across 15 bases. The sequenced sample was PBMCs. CDR3 amino acids: CASSLVGLAGGEQFF. CDR3 nucleotide sequence: TGTGCCAGCAGCTTAGTGGGACTAGCGGGGGGAGAGCAGTTCTTC.